This T cell receptor beta chain was sequenced for a study of cytomegalovirus exposure and HLA in healthy donors. Turning to the study itself: Samples from HLA-typed donors yielded approximately 80 million unique TCRs in an early data release.

Overall study results and limits: Around 160 TCR beta chains were listed as cytomegalovirus-associated. The study found most TCR sequences rare, yet found some public TCRs in many donors. By HLA locus, TCR association rates varied in a later analysis, with DRB1 showing the most and HLA-C the fewest.

About this clone itself: Its specificity is not known.

This CDR3 is built from 16 residues. Per germline, CDR1 MDHEN and CDR2 SYDVKM. The ends lost 3 bases at V and 3 bases at J; junction bases unmatched: 8. PCR used 60 Vbeta primers and 13 Jbeta primers. Profiling relied on immunoSEQ multiplex PCR, and the TCRdb table lists in-frame clones only, not all of them. The data show 180,000 or so clones, over 75% seen once. V gene TRBV28 combines with J gene TRBJ1-1; 9 nucleotides agree with TRBD1. The receptor's source is a female donor in good health and CMV-seronegative. Material for sequencing was PBMCs. The CDR3 sequence is CASSFNRDRVDTEAFF. In DNA, the CDR3 is TGTGCCAGCAGTTTTAACCGGGACAGGGTCGACACTGAAGCTTTCTTT.